A selection of T cell receptor beta chains follows, all from one sample in a study of cytomegalovirus exposure and HLA in healthy donors. Measured with immunoSEQ multiplex PCR; TCRdb has only the in-frame clones, and not every one. This sample yields about 180,000 clones, of which just under 80% are seen a single time; 1.5% to 2% belongs to the top ten. The sample was PBMCs. These receptors were obtained from a woman between 25 and 40 years old in good health and CMV-seronegative. CDR3s include the opening cysteine and the closing phenylalanine or tryptophan. A D gene is named only where the DNA matches it firmly. Only part of the rows carry a size: once, few, many, or a class if the clone is expanded.

D	V	size	J	CDR3	DNA
.	TRBV4-2	.	TRBJ2-5	CASSQDHGGGETQYF	TGTGCCAGCAGCCAAGATCACGGGGGAGGAGAGACCCAGTACTTC
TRBD1	TRBV7-9	once	TRBJ2-3	CASSSGQGESTDTQYF	TGTGCCAGCAGTTCCGGACAGGGGGAAAGCACAGATACGCAGTATTTT
.	TRBV7-9	few	TRBJ1-5	CASSLLDNQPQHF	TGTGCCAGCAGCTTACTAGACAATCAGCCCCAGCATTTT
TRBD1	TRBV6-4	.	TRBJ2-7	CASSDPWTGSNEQYF	TGTGCCAGCAGTGACCCCTGGACAGGGTCGAACGAGCAGTACTTC
TRBD2	TRBV9	.	TRBJ2-1	CASSANPGTSYYNEQFF	TGTGCCAGCAGCGCAAATCCCGGGACTAGCTACTACAATGAGCAGTTCTTC
TRBD1	TRBV5-6	few	TRBJ1-2	CASTWTGSNYGYTF	TGTGCCAGCACCTGGACAGGTAGTAACTATGGCTACACCTTC
.	TRBV5-1	.	TRBJ2-7	CASSLGQGWSSYEQYF	TGCGCCAGCAGCTTGGGGCAGGGGTGGAGCTCCTACGAGCAGTACTTC
.	TRBV4-3	.	TRBJ2-1	CASSPWGRYYNEQFF	TGCGCCAGCAGCCCCTGGGGCAGGTACTACAATGAGCAGTTCTTC
TRBD1	TRBV6-6	once	TRBJ1-1	CASSYPPDRVSAEAFF	TGTGCCAGCAGTTACCCCCCTGACAGGGTTTCTGCTGAAGCTTTCTTT
TRBD1	TRBV6-5	few	TRBJ1-2	CASGQGQGGYGYTF	TGTGCCAGCGGCCAGGGACAGGGTGGCTATGGCTACACCTTC
TRBD2	TRBV5-1	.	TRBJ2-5	CASSPSGAYQQETQYF	TGCGCCAGCAGCCCTAGCGGGGCGTACCAACAAGAGACCCAGTACTTC
TRBD1	TRBV10-3	.	TRBJ2-1	CAITAGGDHNEQFF	TGTGCCATCACCGCAGGGGGCGACCACAATGAGCAGTTCTTC
.	TRBV6-5	.	TRBJ1-2	CASRARREGYGYTF	TGTGCCAGCAGGGCCCGCAGGGAGGGCTATGGCTACACCTTC
.	TRBV6-5	.	TRBJ2-3	CASSYLAPSTDTQYF	TGTGCCAGCAGTTACTTGGCACCTAGCACAGATACGCAGTATTTT
TRBD2	TRBV29-1	.	TRBJ2-7	CSVTWTSGLYEQYF	TGCAGCGTGACTTGGACTAGCGGCCTCTACGAGCAGTACTTC
.	TRBV30	.	TRBJ2-7	CAWRRPGSYEQYF	TGTGCCTGGAGGCGACCAGGCAGCTACGAGCAGTACTTC
.	TRBV5-1	.	TRBJ1-1	CASSLAAHSNTEAFF	TGCGCCAGCAGCTTGGCCGCTCACAGTAACACTGAAGCTTTCTTT
TRBD1	TRBV7-6	.	TRBJ1-5	CASSLLFEGQNQPQHF	TGTGCCAGCAGCTTATTGTTCGAGGGACAGAATCAGCCCCAGCATTTT
TRBD1	TRBV4-2	once	TRBJ2-1	CASSQDLGTVGNEQFF	TGTGCCAGCAGCCAAGATCTCGGGACAGTTGGGAATGAGCAGTTCTTC
.	TRBV19	few	TRBJ2-2	CASSIVAGKTGELFF	TGTGCCAGTAGTATCGTGGCCGGGAAGACCGGGGAGCTGTTTTTT
.	TRBV30	.	TRBJ2-7	CAWSVGGSSYEQYF	TGTGCCTGGAGTGTAGGCGGCAGCTCCTACGAGCAGTACTTC
TRBD1	TRBV7-9	.	TRBJ1-6	CASSLEGRGYSPPHF	TGTGCCAGCAGCTTAGAGGGCAGGGGGTATTCACCCCCCCACTTT
.	TRBV5-6	.	TRBJ2-5	CASSLDSGGLGQETQYF	TGTGCCAGCAGCTTGGATTCCGGGGGGCTGGGGCAAGAGACCCAGTACTTC
TRBD1	TRBV19	.	TRBJ1-5	CASSTGGYSNQPQHF	TGTGCCAGTAGTACAGGGGGATATAGCAATCAGCCCCAGCATTTT
TRBD1	TRBV6-6	.	TRBJ2-3	CASRPGQGLADTQYF	TGTGCCAGCAGACCCGGACAGGGCCTCGCAGATACGCAGTATTTT
.	TRBV10-3	.	TRBJ2-7	CATSGHSYEQYF	TGTGCCACCTCTGGACACTCCTACGAGCAGTACTTC
TRBD2	TRBV11-2	few	TRBJ2-7	CASSASSGVTYEQYF	TGTGCCAGCAGCGCTTCTAGCGGGGTTACCTACGAGCAGTACTTC
.	TRBV5-1	.	TRBJ1-6	CASSLRGGVGSPLHF	TGCGCCAGCAGCTTGCGGGGAGGGGTGGGATCACCCCTCCACTTT
.	TRBV2	.	TRBJ2-1	CASSDLARGQFF	TGTGCCAGCAGTGATCTTGCGAGAGGGCAGTTCTTC
.	TRBV6-1	.	TRBJ1-1	CASSAGVGTEAFF	TGTGCCAGCAGTGCAGGGGTGGGCACTGAAGCTTTCTTT
TRBD2	TRBV2	.	TRBJ2-5	CASTRTSGGAGETQYF	TGTGCCAGCACTAGGACTAGCGGGGGGGCCGGGGAGACCCAGTACTTC
TRBD1	TRBV6-5	.	TRBJ2-5	CASSMDRARETQYF	TGTGCCAGCAGCATGGACAGGGCAAGAGAGACCCAGTACTTC
.	TRBV19	.	TRBJ1-5	CASSIRNQPQHF	TGTGCCAGTAGTATCCGTAATCAGCCCCAGCATTTT
TRBD1	TRBV29-1	.	TRBJ2-5	CSVATGSIPQETQYF	TGCAGCGTTGCGACAGGGTCCATCCCCCAAGAGACCCAGTACTTC
.	TRBV4-1	once	TRBJ2-7	CASSPPFPGPYEQYF	TGCGCCAGCAGCCCCCCCTTCCCAGGCCCCTACGAGCAGTACTTC
TRBD1	TRBV7-9	.	TRBJ2-4	CASSSSIWGEQGAQNIQYF	TGTGCCAGCAGCTCATCCATATGGGGTGAACAGGGGGCCCAAAACATTCAGTACTTC
TRBD2	TRBV5-1	once	TRBJ2-3	CASSFGLAGGSDTQYF	TGCGCCAGCAGCTTCGGACTAGCGGGGGGATCGGATACGCAGTATTTT
TRBD2	TRBV5-4	.	TRBJ2-1	CASSLVGGGGSNEQFF	TGTGCCAGCAGCTTGGTGGGTGGCGGGGGTTCCAATGAGCAGTTCTTC
.	TRBV30	.	TRBJ2-3	CAWGPGLNSDTQYF	TGTGCCTGGGGACCGGGACTCAATTCGGATACGCAGTATTTT
TRBD2	TRBV18	.	TRBJ2-2	CASSPLAGGFTGELFF	TGTGCCAGCTCACCACTGGCGGGGGGCTTCACCGGGGAGCTGTTTTTT
TRBD2	TRBV30	once	TRBJ2-3	CAWSVGTSGGAGTDTQYF	TGTGCCTGGAGTGTAGGTACTAGCGGGGGGGCAGGCACAGATACGCAGTATTTT
.	TRBV10-3	.	TRBJ1-6	CAISDNKGKSNSPLHF	TGTGCCATCAGTGATAACAAGGGGAAGAGCAATTCACCCCTCCACTTT
TRBD2	TRBV4-2	.	TRBJ2-3	CASSQGGAGGGTDTQYF	TGTGCCAGCAGCCAAGGGGGAGCGGGGGGCGGTACAGATACGCAGTATTTT
.	TRBV15	.	TRBJ1-2	CATSRVQEGRASYGYTF	TGTGCCACCAGCAGAGTCCAGGAGGGCAGGGCGAGCTATGGCTACACCTTC
.	TRBV7-2	.	TRBJ1-5	CASSLEDSSNQPQHF	TGTGCCAGCAGCTTGGAGGACAGTAGCAATCAGCCCCAGCATTTT
.	TRBV7-2	.	TRBJ1-6	CASSLNRPKNGSPLHF	TGTGCCAGCAGCTTAAACAGACCCAAAAACGGTTCACCCCTCCACTTT
.	TRBV11-2	.	TRBJ2-5	CASSLGSGEETQYF	TGTGCCAGCAGCTTAGGTTCAGGGGAAGAGACCCAGTACTTC
.	TRBV10-3	.	TRBJ1-6	CAISERGSSYNSPLHF	TGTGCCATCAGTGAGAGGGGTAGCTCCTATAATTCACCCCTCCACTTT